The TCR beta chain under discussion was sequenced for a study of T cells in Graves' hyperthyroidism and ophthalmopathy. Study context: Peripheral blood was secured at the point of initial diagnosis, before any treatment.

A Clinical Activity Score of at least 3, a NOSPECS grade of at least 4 and a duration under 3 months were recorded in the ophthalmopathy patients. From more than 9 ml of fresh peripheral blood, PBMCs were isolated. RNA transcripts served as the template for amplifying TCR beta CDR3 regions. During a first-round RT-PCR of the TCR CDR3, the HTBI primer set was used. In TCRdb, the multiplex PCR reads were re-called with MiXCR into one record per CDR3 protein. The sample includes fewer than 750,000 distinct CDR3 sequences, approximately 15% of them seen just once. The CDR3 extends over 14 amino acids. The germline gives CDR1 SNHLY, CDR2 FYNNEI. The study's findings and limits: The majority of expanded thyroid clonotypes above 0.001 also appeared in blood.

This clonotype has more than one count but fewer than ten. Its target is unknown. A junction end diverges from the germline sequence, so it may reflect a read error. Sequenced material: blood. This receptor was obtained from a woman between 35 and 50 years old with Graves' ophthalmopathy. J is TRBJ1-1 and V is TRBV2; D ambiguous. The DNA for the CDR3 is TGTGCCAGCAGTGAAGCGCACCTATTTGATTCTGAAGCTTTT. Residues: CASSEAHLFDSEAF.